This entry lists 8 T cell receptor beta chains sequenced from one sample in a study of naive and memory T cell subsets (dated by TCRdb to about 2017). Beyond this particular receptor, the publication reports: A few larger clonotypes were present in naive repertoires, especially CD8 naive repertoires, and these clonotypes were possibly memory cells re-expressing CD45RA.

These receptors have no identified antigens. Library generation was performed with UMI-ligation and nested PCR. TCRdb lists the instrument as Illumina MiSeq. The beta constant-region primer consisted of an equimolar mixture of two oligonucleotides that together covered TRBC1 and TRBC2. The ligated cDNA went through four rounds of PCR with nested alpha and beta constant-region primers together with the SP2 primer. TCRdb ran its own pipeline on the public reads, namely fastp trimming at Q25 and MiXCR clone calling, and kept in-frame beta chains. Rows with a matching CDR3 protein are joined into one entry that keeps the most common DNA and genes. The sample table holds 130,000 to 150,000 distinct CDR3 sequences, of which approximately 22% were seen once. 0.095% to 0.12% of the sample is held by the ten biggest clonotypes. The source material was naive CD4+ T cells from blood. The sample's cell subset or site label, decoded: naive T cells, CD45RA high CD27+. All receptors come from a human donor in good health.

This chain links TRBV7-2 with TRBJ1-1; D ambiguous. CDR1 is SGHTA, CDR2 FQGNSA, per germline. The CDR3 totals 15 residues. The V and J ends lost 1 base and 4 bases respectively, with 13 bases between them. CDR3 loop: CASSLDGGRSTEAFF. The DNA for the CDR3 is TGTGCCAGCAGCTTAGACGGCGGTAGAAGCACTGAAGCTTTCTTT.

Only a few counts were recorded for this clonotype. The rearrangement uses TRBV15 and TRBJ1-1; weak D call: TRBD1 (5 bases). CDR1 and CDR2 from the germline V gene are LNHNV and YYDKDF (reference sequence). This CDR3 region has 13 residues. Trimming removed 1 base at V and 5 bases at J, with 8 bases between. This CDR3 reads CATSRGRGTEAFF. In DNA form, the CDR3 reads TGTGCCACCAGCAGAGGGAGGGGAACTGAAGCTTTCTTT.

The sample holds many counts of this clonotype. The chain joins TRBV7-2 to TRBJ2-4, with TRBD1 matching 9 bases. The CDR3 has 14 residues. Per the germline V gene, CDR1 is SGHTA and CDR2 is FQGNSA. Trimming removed 2 bases from V and 9 bases from J; junction bases left unmatched: 5. The CDR3 reads CASSLKGQGSIQYF. The CDR3 DNA reads TGTGCCAGCAGCTTAAAGGGACAGGGAAGCATTCAGTACTTC. Combining the CDR3 with reference TRBV7-2 and TRBJ2-4 gives the whole variable domain GAGVSQSPSNKVTEKGKDVELRCDPISGHTALYWYRQSLGQGLEFLIYFQGNSAPDKSGLPSDRFSAERTGGSVSTLTIQRTQQEDSAVYLCASSLKGQGSIQYFGAGTRLSVL.

In its sample, this clonotype was seen a few times. The gene calls are TRBV12-3 or TRBV12-4 and TRBJ1-5; D gene ambiguous. V was clipped by 6 bases and J by 2 bases, with 5 bases between them. The CDR3 is made up of 12 amino acids. The CDR3: CASRFRNQPQHF. As DNA, the CDR3 is TGTGCCAGCAGGTTCCGCAATCAGCCCCAGCATTTT.

The rearrangement uses TRBV12-3 or TRBV12-4 and TRBJ1-6, with 8 positions matching TRBD1. V gave up 6 bases and J gave up 4 bases; unmatched junction bases: 5. The CDR3 is 15 residues long. CDR3 protein: CASRPGTGYNSPLHF. The CDR3 DNA follows: TGTGCCAGCAGACCCGGGACAGGTTATAATTCACCCCTCCACTTT.

This clonotype was seen once. The rearrangement joins TRBV5-6 to TRBJ1-1; the D is unclear. The germline CDR1 and CDR2 sequences are SGHDT and YYEEEE. The CDR3 is made up of 15 amino acids. The ends were cut back, 0 bases at V and 3 bases at J, with 12 bases in the middle. CDR3 protein: CASSLDGRIHTEAFF. DNA of the CDR3: TGTGCCAGCAGCTTGGACGGGCGAATACACACTGAAGCTTTCTTT.

The chain is built from TRBV7-6 and TRBJ2-1; 13 bases fit TRBD2. Unmatched junction bases numbered 10, after V lost 3 bases and J lost 8 bases. The CDR3 spans 17 residues. In germline, CDR1 is SGHVS, CDR2 FNYEAQ. CDR3 sequence: CASSFGLAGDRPDEQFF. The CDR3 DNA follows: TGTGCCAGCAGCTTTGGACTAGCGGGAGATAGGCCGGATGAGCAGTTCTTC.

This clonotype was observed at least ten times. V is TRBV18 and J is TRBJ2-7; D is unclear. CDR1 and CDR2 (germline): KGHSH, LQKENI. CDR3 length: 12 amino acids. Trimming cost V 3 bases and J 4 bases, with 7 bases left between them. CDR3 nucleotide sequence: TGTGCCAGCTCACCGGCAGGTTACGAGCAGTACTTC. This encodes CASSPAGYEQYF.